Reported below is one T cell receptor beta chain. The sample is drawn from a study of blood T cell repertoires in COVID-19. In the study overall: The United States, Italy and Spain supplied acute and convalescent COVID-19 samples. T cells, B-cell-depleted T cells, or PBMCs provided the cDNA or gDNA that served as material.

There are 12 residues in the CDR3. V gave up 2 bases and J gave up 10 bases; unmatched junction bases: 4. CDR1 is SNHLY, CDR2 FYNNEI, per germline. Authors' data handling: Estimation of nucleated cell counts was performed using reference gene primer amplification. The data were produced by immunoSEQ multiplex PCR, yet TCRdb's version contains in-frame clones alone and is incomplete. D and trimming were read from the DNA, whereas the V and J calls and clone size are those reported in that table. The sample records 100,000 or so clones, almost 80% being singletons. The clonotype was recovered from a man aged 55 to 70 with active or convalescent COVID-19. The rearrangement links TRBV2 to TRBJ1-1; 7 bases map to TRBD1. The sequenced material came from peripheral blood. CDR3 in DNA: TGTGCCAGCAGTGAAAGGGGGCCCGGAGCTTTCTTT. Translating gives CASSERGPGAFF.